The present T cell receptor (beta chain) was sequenced within a study of T cells in Graves' hyperthyroidism and ophthalmopathy. It was RNA transcripts that yielded the amplified TCR beta CDR3 regions. RT-PCR in the first round (using the HTBI primer set) targeted the TCR CDR3. TCRdb re-analysed the multiplex PCR reads in MiXCR, keeping a single row per CDR3 protein. Here the sample spans 560,000 or so distinct CDR3 sequences, about 20% being singletons. The V gene's germline CDR1 is SEHNR and CDR2 FQNEAQ (reference sequence). CDR3 length: 14 amino acids. J gave up 8 bases and V 5 bases, and 7 bases lay outside the gene matches.

This TCR was sampled from a man aged 35 to 55 with Graves' ophthalmopathy. Sequencing was performed on blood. The chain combines TRBV7-9 with TRBJ1-4; 8 positions match TRBD1. This chain's CDR3 is CASSPGQGWEKLFF. In DNA form, the CDR3 reads TGTGCCAGCAGCCCTGGACAGGGATGGGAAAAACTGTTTTTT.